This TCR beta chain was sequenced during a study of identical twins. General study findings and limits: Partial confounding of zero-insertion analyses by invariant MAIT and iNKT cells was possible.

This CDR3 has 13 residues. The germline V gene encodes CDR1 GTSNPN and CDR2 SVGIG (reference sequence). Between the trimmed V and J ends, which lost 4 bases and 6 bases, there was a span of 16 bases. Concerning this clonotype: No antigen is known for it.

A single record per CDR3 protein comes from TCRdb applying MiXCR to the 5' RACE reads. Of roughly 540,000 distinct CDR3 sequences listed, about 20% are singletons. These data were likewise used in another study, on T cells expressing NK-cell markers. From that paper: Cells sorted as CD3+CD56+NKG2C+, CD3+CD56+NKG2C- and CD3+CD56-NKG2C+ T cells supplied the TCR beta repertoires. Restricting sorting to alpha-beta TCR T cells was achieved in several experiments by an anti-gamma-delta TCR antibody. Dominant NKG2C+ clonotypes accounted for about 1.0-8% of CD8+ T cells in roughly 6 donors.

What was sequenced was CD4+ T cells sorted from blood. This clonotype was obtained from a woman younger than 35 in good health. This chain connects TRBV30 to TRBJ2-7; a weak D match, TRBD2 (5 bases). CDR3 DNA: TGTGCCTGGAACTCCTACTCGGCGGGCGAGCAGTACTTC. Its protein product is CAWNSYSAGEQYF. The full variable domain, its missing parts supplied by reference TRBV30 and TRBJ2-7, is SQTIHQWPATLVQPVGSPLSLECTVEGTSNPNLYWYRQAAGRGLQLLFYSVGIGQISSEVPQNLSASRPQDRQFILSSKKLLLSDSGFYLCAWNSYSAGEQYFGPGTRLTVT.